This T cell receptor beta chain comes out of a study of long-term antiretroviral therapy in people with HIV. Study conclusions and caveats: Patients on ART gained diversity, which nonetheless stayed below transplant donor controls. Blood dating 2004 to 2017 may reflect older ART regimens.

V lost 6 bases and J lost 3, with 17 bases in between. Germline V lookup: CDR1 MNHNS, CDR2 SASEGT. The CDR3 consists of 15 residues. In this sample, this clone turned up a few times. Its antigen remains unidentified. Survey-level resolution applied to immunoSEQ assay v3.0. Sequencing efforts were directed toward about 40,000-55,000 T-cell genomes per sample. Generated by immunoSEQ multiplex PCR, the TCRdb table keeps only in-frame clones and is missing some. The data contain tens of thousands of clones, approximately 80% of them singletons. The gene calls are TRBV6-1 and TRBJ1-2; unclear D gene. Sequenced material: unsorted PBMCs, taken 4.3 years after starting antiretroviral therapy. The TCR sequence derives from a man younger than 45 with HIV. The CDR3, as DNA: TGTGCCAGCAGCGCCTTTCCACTCAGTCACTATGGCTACACCTTC. Residues: CASSAFPLSHYGYTF.